Shown below are 20 T cell receptor beta chains from a single sample sequenced in a study of T cell repertoires in cytomegalovirus infection. TCRdb reanalysed the reads using MiXCR and keeps one entry per CDR3 protein. This table holds around 450,000 distinct CDR3 sequences, roughly 10% found once. Sample: PBMCs. The receptors derive from a human donor in good health (CMV status not recorded). Some clones in this sample may be carry-over from other donors' samples.

This clonotype has at least ten counts. The V and J genes are TRBV7-6 and TRBJ2-5; D unclear. The CDR3 is 14 residues long. The V and J ends lost 5 bases and 2 bases respectively, with 12 bases between them. CDR1 is SGHVS, CDR2 FNYEAQ, per germline. Written as DNA, the CDR3 is TGTGCCAGCAGCGCCACGGACCGTCAAGAGACCCAGTACTTC. It is translated as CASSATDRQETQYF.

This clonotype showed up just a few times. This chain uses TRBV4-1 with TRBJ2-1, with 9 bases aligning to TRBD1. With V trimmed by 1 base and J by 0 bases, 16 bases remained unmatched. The CDR3 length is 21 residues. The V gene's germline CDR1 is MGHRA and CDR2 YSYEKL. The CDR3 here is CASSQVGPGQGVGGSYNEQFF. In DNA, the CDR3 is TGCGCCAGCAGCCAAGTTGGCCCGGGACAGGGAGTTGGAGGCTCCTACAATGAGCAGTTCTTC.

This clonotype has at least ten counts. The V and J genes are TRBV7-9 and TRBJ2-7, with TRBD1 matching 8 bases. J gave up 4 bases and V 5 bases, and 7 bases lay outside the gene matches. CDR1 SEHNR and CDR2 FQNEAQ come from the germline V gene (reference sequence). The CDR3 loop spans 14 amino acids. The CDR3 DNA reads TGTGCCAGCAGCGCCGACAGGGGAGGATACGAGCAGTACTTC. Translating gives CASSADRGGYEQYF.

This clonotype has at least ten counts. The chain uses TRBV2 and TRBJ1-1; D not certain. V was pared by 6 bases and J by 5 bases, with 13 bases between. Germline V CDR1 and CDR2: SNHLY, FYNNEI. CDR3 size: 13 residues. The CDR3 DNA reads as TGTGCCAGCAGGGGTGGGGAAACAACTGAAGCTTTCTTT. Translating gives CASRGGETTEAFF.

This clonotype was seen at least ten times. The chain employs TRBV7-3 and TRBJ2-2; the D gene is possibly TRBD1 (5 bases). The germline V gene encodes CDR1 SGHTA and CDR2 FQGTGA. Trimming took 5 bases from V and 8 from J, leaving 9 bases between them. The CDR3 loop spans 12 amino acids. This chain's CDR3 is CASSKGEGELFF. CDR3 in DNA: TGTGCCAGCAGCAAAGGGGAAGGGGAGCTGTTTTTT.

In this sample, this clonotype turned up many times. The chain combines TRBV6-1 with TRBJ2-7, with D possibly matching TRBD1 (6 bases). Per the germline V gene, CDR1 is MNHNS and CDR2 is SASEGT. Trimming shortened V by 6 bases and J by 4 bases, and 19 bases separated the two germline ends. This CDR3 is 15 amino acids long. The CDR3, as DNA: TGTGCCAGCAGACCCCTGGACAGCCCGCCTTACGAGCAGTACTTC. Translated: CASRPLDSPPYEQYF.

This clonotype was seen repeatedly, ten times or more. The genes are TRBV7-9 and TRBJ1-4, with no clear D. Germline V gene sequence: CDR1 SEHNR, CDR2 FQNEAQ (reference sequence). This CDR3 spans 15 amino acids. The V gene lost 5 bases and the J gene lost 4 bases, with 14 bases spanning the gap. CDR3 sequence: CASSVPGTINEKLFF. The CDR3 coding sequence is TGTGCCAGCAGCGTACCGGGAACAATTAATGAAAAACTGTTTTTT.

This clonotype has only a few counts. This sequence joins TRBV19 and TRBJ2-1; D is possibly TRBD2 (6 bases). Germline CDR1 reads LNHDA; CDR2 reads SQIVND (reference sequence). The CDR3 covers 14 residues. Trimming shortened V by 6 bases and J by 7 bases, and 16 bases separated the two germline ends. CDR3 in amino acids: CASRRGREVNEQFF. The CDR3 DNA sequence: TGTGCCAGTAGGCGGGGTAGGGAGGTAAATGAGCAGTTCTTC.

The table lists this clonotype with many counts. The chain joins TRBV7-2 to TRBJ2-3; D perhaps matches TRBD2 (5 bases). Germline assignment: CDR1 SGHTA and CDR2 FQGNSA. The germline V and J ends were trimmed by 4 bases and 1 base, with 9 bases remaining between them. CDR3 length equals 14 residues. For the CDR3, the DNA is TGTGCCAGCAGCTATGGACTCCGCACAGATACGCAGTATTTT. Translation gives CASSYGLRTDTQYF. Drawing the rest from reference TRBV7-2 and TRBJ2-3, the complete variable domain is GAGVSQSPSNKVTEKGKDVELRCDPISGHTALYWYRQSLGQGLEFLIYFQGNSAPDKSGLPSDRFSAERTGGSVSTLTIQRTQQEDSAVYLCASSYGLRTDTQYFGPGTRLTVL.

This chain links TRBV20-1 with TRBJ2-7; TRBD1 aligns across 7 bases. The CDR3 has 13 residues. CDR1 DFQATT and CDR2 SNEGSKA come from the germline V gene (reference sequence). Trimming cost V 3 bases and J 5 bases; bases outside gene matches: 7. CDR3 sequence reads: CSARRQGVDEQYF. The CDR3 nucleotides are TGCAGTGCTAGGAGGCAGGGGGTCGACGAGCAGTACTTC.

This clonotype was detected many times. The CDR3 DNA reads as TGTGCCAGCAGCCAAGATCATAGGCGACAGGCTCCGGGCGAGCAGTACTTC. It yields the protein CASSQDHRRQAPGEQYF. The chain employs TRBV4-2 and TRBJ2-7, with TRBD1 as a possible D gene (6 bases). Germline loops: CDR1 LGHNA, CDR2 YNFKEQ. The CDR3 spans 17 residues. The V and J ends lost 0 bases and 6 bases respectively, with 21 bases between them.

The table lists this clonotype with many counts. The chain employs TRBV27 and TRBJ1-5; D not certain. Germline V gene lookup returns CDR1 MNHEY and CDR2 SMNVEV (reference sequence). This CDR3 spans 16 amino acids. Trimming cost V 0 bases and J 5 bases, with 14 bases left between them. CDR3: CASSLSAGLRDQPQHF. The DNA for the CDR3 is TGTGCCAGCAGTTTATCGGCGGGCCTGCGCGATCAGCCCCAGCATTTT.

The sample holds a few counts of this clonotype. V gene TRBV7-9 combines with J gene TRBJ1-1; D uncertain. This CDR3 contains 13 residues. CDR1 and CDR2 (germline): SEHNR, FQNEAQ (reference sequence). Deletions cut 2 bases from V and 4 bases from J, with 8 bases between. This chain's CDR3 is CASSLQQSTEAFF. The DNA for the CDR3 is TGTGCCAGCAGCTTACAACAGTCCACTGAAGCTTTCTTT. Filled out from reference TRBV7-9 and TRBJ1-1, the complete variable domain reads DTGVSQNPRHKITKRGQNVTFRCDPISEHNRLYWYRQTLGQGPEFLTYFQNEAQLEKSRLLSDRFSAERPKGSFSTLEIQRTEQGDSAMYLCASSLQQSTEAFFGQGTRLTVV.

In this sample, this clonotype turned up many times. This chain uses TRBV7-9 with TRBJ2-3; D remains unclear. Per the germline V gene, CDR1 is SEHNR and CDR2 is FQNEAQ (reference sequence). The CDR3 totals 15 residues. The V end lost 0 bases, the J end lost 0 bases, and 7 bases lay between the germline ends. For the CDR3, the DNA is TGTGCCAGCAGCTTAGCGTCCGGAAGCACAGATACGCAGTATTTT. Its protein is CASSLASGSTDTQYF.

In this sample, this clonotype turned up a few times. This chain uses TRBV6-5 with TRBJ1-5; D unclear. Trimming took off 4 bases at V and 0 bases at J, with 13 bases between the two ends. Per the germline V gene, CDR1 is MNHEY and CDR2 is SVGAGI. This CDR3 comprises 16 residues. The CDR3 sequence is CASSSTPVYSNQPQHF. CDR3 sequence (DNA): TGTGCCAGCAGTTCCACTCCAGTCTATAGCAATCAGCCCCAGCATTTT.

This clonotype was seen repeatedly, ten times or more. The CDR3 nucleotides read TGTGCCAGCAGTTTCCATCAGGACACCTACGAGCAGTACTTC. This codes for CASSFHQDTYEQYF. The chain links TRBV6-5 to TRBJ2-7; TRBD1 is a possible D gene (5 bases). The CDR3 is 14 amino acids. Trimming took 4 bases from V and 2 from J, leaving 12 bases between them. CDR1 MNHEY and CDR2 SVGAGI come from the germline V gene.

This clonotype was found many times. The V call is TRBV27, the J call TRBJ2-5, with 7 bases fitting TRBD1. After removal of 6 bases from V and 2 bases from J, the junction contained 15 bases not matched to a gene. The CDR3 covers 17 residues. Germline V gene sequence: CDR1 MNHEY, CDR2 SMNVEV (reference sequence). In DNA, the CDR3 is TGTGCCAGCAGCCTCCTCAAAACAGGGGCCCAACAAGAGACCCAGTACTTC. Translated, it gives CASSLLKTGAQQETQYF.

This chain uses TRBV5-6 with TRBJ1-1; TRBD1 agrees at 7 bases. Germline CDR1 and CDR2: SGHDT and YYEEEE. The CDR3 is 14 residues long. V shed 1 base and J 7 bases; nucleotides not matched to a gene: 7. CDR3 protein: CASSLSLRTGEAFF. In DNA form, the CDR3 reads TGTGCCAGCAGCTTGAGTTTGCGGACAGGTGAAGCTTTCTTT. Variable domain in full (rest from reference TRBV5-6 and TRBJ1-1): DAGVTQSPTHLIKTRGQQVTLRCSPKSGHDTVSWYQQALGQGPQFIFQYYEEEERQRGNFPDRFSGHQFPNYSSELNVNALLLGDSALYLCASSLSLRTGEAFFGQGTRLTVV.

Written as DNA, the CDR3 is TGTGCCAGCAGCTCCGAATTCACAGGGACCGGGGAGCTGTTTTTT. Translated: CASSSEFTGTGELFF. This sequence joins TRBV5-4 and TRBJ2-2, with D maybe TRBD1 (6 bases). Per germline, CDR1 SGHNT and CDR2 YYREEE (reference sequence). CDR3 size: 15 residues. The V end lost 3 bases, the J end lost 5 bases, and 14 bases lay between the germline ends.

A few counts support this clonotype. The V and J genes are TRBV5-1 and TRBJ1-3; D uncertain. The CDR3 consists of 14 residues. V lost 2 bases and J 3 bases, leaving 9 bases between the germline ends. CDR1 SGHRS and CDR2 YFSETQ come from the germline V gene. The CDR3 loop is CASSFETYGNTIYF. The CDR3 bases are TGCGCCAGCAGCTTCGAGACGTATGGAAACACCATATATTTT.